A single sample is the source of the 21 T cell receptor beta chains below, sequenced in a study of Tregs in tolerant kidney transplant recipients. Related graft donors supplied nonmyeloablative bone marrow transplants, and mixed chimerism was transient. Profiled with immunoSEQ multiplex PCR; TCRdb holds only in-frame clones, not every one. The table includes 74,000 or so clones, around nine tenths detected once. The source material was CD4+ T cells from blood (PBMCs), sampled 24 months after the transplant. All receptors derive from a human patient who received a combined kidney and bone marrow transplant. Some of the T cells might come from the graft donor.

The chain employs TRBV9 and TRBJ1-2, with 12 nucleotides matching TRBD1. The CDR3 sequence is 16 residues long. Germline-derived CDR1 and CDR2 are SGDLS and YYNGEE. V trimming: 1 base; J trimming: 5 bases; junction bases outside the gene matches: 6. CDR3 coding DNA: TGTGCCAGCAGCGTAAACCGGGACAGGGGGCTTTATGGCTACACCTTC. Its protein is CASSVNRDRGLYGYTF.

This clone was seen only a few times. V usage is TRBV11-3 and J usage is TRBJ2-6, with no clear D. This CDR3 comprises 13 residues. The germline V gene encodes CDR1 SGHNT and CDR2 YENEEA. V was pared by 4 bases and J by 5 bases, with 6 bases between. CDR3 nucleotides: TGTGCCAGCAGCTGGCAACGGGCCAACGTCCTGACTTTC. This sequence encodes CASSWQRANVLTF. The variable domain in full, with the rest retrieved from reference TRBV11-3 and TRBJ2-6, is EAGVVQSPRYKIIEKKQPVAFWCNPISGHNTLYWYLQNLGQGPELLIRYENEEAVDDSQLPKDRFSAERLKGVDSTLKIQPAELGDSAVYLCASSWQRANVLTFGAGSRLTVL.

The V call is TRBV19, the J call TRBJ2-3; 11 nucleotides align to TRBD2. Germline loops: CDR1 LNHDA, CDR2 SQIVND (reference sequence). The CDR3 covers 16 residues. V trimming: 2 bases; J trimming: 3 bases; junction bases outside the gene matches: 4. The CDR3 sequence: CASSITSGRSTDTQYF. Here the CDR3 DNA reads TGTGCCAGTAGTATAACTAGCGGGAGAAGTACAGATACGCAGTATTTT. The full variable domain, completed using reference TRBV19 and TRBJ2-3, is DGGITQSPKYLFRKEGQNVTLSCEQNLNHDAMYWYRQDPGQGLRLIYYSQIVNDFQKGDIAEGYSVSREKKESFPLTVTSAQKNPTAFYLCASSITSGRSTDTQYFGPGTRLTVL.

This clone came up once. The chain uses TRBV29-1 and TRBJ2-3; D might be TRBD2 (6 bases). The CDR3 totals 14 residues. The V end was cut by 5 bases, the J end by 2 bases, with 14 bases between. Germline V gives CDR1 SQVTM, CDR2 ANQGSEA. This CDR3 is CSVSRDFTTDTQYF. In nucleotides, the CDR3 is TGCAGCGTTTCCCGGGACTTTACCACAGATACGCAGTATTTT.

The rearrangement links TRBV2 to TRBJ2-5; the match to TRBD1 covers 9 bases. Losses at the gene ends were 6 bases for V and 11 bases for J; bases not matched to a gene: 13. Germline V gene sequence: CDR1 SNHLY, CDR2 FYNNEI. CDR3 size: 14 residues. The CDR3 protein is CASRGTGLPLEQYF. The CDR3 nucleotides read TGTGCCAGCAGAGGGACAGGGCTCCCCTTAGAGCAGTACTTC.

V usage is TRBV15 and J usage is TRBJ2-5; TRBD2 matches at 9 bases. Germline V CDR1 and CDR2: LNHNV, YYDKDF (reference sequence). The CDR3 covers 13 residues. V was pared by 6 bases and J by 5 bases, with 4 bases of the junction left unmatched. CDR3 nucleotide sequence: TGTGCCACCAGACGTAGCGGGAGTGAGACCCAGTACTTC. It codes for CATRRSGSETQYF.

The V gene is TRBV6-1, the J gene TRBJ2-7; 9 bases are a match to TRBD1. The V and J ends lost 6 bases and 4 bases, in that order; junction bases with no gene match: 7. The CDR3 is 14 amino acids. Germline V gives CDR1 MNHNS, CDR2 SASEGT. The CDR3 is CASRRGQGPYEQYF. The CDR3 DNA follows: TGTGCCAGCAGAAGGGGACAGGGACCATACGAGCAGTACTTC.

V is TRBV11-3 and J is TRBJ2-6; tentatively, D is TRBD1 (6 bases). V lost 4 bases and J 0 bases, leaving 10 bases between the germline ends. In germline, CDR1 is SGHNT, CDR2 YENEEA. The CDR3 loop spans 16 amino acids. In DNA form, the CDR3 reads TGTGCCAGCAGCTACGGACAGTTCTCTGGGGCCAACGTCCTGACTTTC. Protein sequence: CASSYGQFSGANVLTF. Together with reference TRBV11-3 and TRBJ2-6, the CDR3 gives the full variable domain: EAGVVQSPRYKIIEKKQPVAFWCNPISGHNTLYWYLQNLGQGPELLIRYENEEAVDDSQLPKDRFSAERLKGVDSTLKIQPAELGDSAVYLCASSYGQFSGANVLTFGAGSRLTVL.

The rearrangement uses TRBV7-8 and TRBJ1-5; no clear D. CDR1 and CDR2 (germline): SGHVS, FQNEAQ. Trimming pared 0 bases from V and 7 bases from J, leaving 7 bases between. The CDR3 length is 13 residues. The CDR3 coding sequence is TGTGCCAGCAGCTTAGCGCTCGAGCAGCCCCAGCATTTT. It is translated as CASSLALEQPQHF.

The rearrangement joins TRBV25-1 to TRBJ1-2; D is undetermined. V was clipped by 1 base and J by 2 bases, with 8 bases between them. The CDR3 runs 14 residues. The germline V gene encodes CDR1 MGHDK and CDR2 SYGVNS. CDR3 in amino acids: CASSEFSENYGYTF. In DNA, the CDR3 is TGTGCCAGCAGTGAATTCTCCGAGAACTATGGCTACACCTTC.

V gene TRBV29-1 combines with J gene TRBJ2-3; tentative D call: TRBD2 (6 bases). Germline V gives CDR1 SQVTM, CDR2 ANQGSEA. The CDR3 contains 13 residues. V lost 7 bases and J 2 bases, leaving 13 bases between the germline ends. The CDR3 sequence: CSGLRGNTDTQYF. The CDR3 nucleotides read TGCAGCGGCCTGCGGGGAAACACAGATACGCAGTATTTT.

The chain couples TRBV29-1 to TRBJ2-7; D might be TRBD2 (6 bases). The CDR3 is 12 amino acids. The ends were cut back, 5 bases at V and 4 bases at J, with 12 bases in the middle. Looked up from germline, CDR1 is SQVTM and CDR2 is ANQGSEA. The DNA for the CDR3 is TGCAGCGTTCGGAGGGCAGGGTACGAGCAGTACTTC. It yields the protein CSVRRAGYEQYF.

CDR3 sequence (DNA): TGCGCCAGCACCTCGACAGGGAGGTATGGCTACACCTTC. It translates to CASTSTGRYGYTF. V and J are TRBV10-1 and TRBJ1-2; 7 bases are a match to TRBD1. V dropped 7 bases and J dropped 5; count of bases not matched to a gene: 7. In germline, CDR1 is WNHNN, CDR2 SYGVQD (reference sequence). The CDR3 spans 13 residues.

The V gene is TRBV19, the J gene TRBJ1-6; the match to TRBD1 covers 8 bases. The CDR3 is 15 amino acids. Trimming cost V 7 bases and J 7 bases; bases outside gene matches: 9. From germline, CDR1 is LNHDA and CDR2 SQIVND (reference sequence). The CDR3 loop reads CASMRQGRMNSPLHF. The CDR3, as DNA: TGTGCCAGTATGAGACAGGGGAGAATGAATTCACCCCTCCACTTT.

CDR3 region: CASRPGLAGDHYEQYF. DNA of the CDR3: TGTGCAAGTCGCCCCGGACTAGCGGGAGATCACTACGAGCAGTACTTC. V is TRBV12-2 and J is TRBJ2-7; the tabulated D call, TRBD2, remains unverified against the DNA. TRBV12-2 is a listed pseudogene. The CDR3 totals 16 residues.

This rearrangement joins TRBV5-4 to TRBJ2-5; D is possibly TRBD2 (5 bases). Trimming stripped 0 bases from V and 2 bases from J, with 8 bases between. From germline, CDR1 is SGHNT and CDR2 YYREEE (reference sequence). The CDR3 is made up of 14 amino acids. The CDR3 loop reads CASSLGWRQETQYF. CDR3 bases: TGTGCCAGCAGCTTGGGGTGGAGGCAAGAGACCCAGTACTTC.

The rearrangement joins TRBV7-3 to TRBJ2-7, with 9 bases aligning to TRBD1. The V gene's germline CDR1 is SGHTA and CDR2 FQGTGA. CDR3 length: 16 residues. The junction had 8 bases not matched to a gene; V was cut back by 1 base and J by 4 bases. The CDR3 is CASSLRAGTGLYEQYF. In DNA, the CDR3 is TGTGCCAGCAGCTTAAGGGCCGGGACAGGGTTGTACGAGCAGTACTTC.

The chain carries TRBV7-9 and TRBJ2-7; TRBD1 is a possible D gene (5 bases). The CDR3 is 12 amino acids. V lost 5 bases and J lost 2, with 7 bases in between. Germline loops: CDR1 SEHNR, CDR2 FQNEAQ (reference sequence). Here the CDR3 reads CASSPTAYEQYF. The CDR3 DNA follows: TGTGCCAGCAGCCCGACAGCCTACGAGCAGTACTTC.

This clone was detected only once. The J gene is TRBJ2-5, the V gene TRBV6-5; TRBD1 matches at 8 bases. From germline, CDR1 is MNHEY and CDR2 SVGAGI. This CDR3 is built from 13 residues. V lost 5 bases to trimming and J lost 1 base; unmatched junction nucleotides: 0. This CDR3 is CASSGTGQETQYF. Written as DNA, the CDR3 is TGTGCCAGCAGTGGGACAGGCCAAGAGACCCAGTACTTC.

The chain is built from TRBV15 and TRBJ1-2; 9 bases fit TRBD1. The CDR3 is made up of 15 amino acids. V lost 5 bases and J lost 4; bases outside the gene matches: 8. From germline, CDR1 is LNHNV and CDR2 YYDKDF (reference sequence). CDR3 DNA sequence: TGTGCCACCAGCCGGGACAGGGCCCTCGGCTATGGCTACACCTTC. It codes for CATSRDRALGYGYTF.

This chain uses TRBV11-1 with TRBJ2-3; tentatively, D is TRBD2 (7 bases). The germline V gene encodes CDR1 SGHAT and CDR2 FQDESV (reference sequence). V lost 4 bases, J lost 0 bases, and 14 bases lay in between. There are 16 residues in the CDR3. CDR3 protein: CASSSGLQGSTDTQYF. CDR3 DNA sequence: TGTGCCAGCAGCTCGGGACTACAGGGTAGCACAGATACGCAGTATTTT.